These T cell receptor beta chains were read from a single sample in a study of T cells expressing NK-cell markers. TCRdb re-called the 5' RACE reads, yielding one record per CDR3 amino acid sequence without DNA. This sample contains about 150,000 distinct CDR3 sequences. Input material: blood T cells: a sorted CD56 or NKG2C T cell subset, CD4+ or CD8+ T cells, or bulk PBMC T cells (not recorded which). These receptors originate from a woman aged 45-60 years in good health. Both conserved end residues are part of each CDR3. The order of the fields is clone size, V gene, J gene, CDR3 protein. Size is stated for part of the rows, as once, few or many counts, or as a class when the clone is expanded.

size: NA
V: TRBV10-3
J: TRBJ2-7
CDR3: CAIRNRGYEQYF

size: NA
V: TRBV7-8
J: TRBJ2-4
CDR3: CASSLRGQGGNIQYF

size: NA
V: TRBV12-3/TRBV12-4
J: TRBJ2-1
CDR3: CASSLTSGRAMGYNEQFF

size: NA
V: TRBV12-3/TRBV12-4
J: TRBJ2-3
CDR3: CASSPAGRASTQYF

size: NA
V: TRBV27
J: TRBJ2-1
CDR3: CASMAGEYNEQFF

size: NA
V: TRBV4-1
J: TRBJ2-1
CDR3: CASSQRTTEQFF

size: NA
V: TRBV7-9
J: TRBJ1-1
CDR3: CASRTGSLRGTEAFF

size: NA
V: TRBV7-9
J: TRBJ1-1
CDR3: CAIRPGFMAEAFF

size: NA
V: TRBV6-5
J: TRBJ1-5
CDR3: CASRLTGSGNQPQHF

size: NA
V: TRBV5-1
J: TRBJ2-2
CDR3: CASSPTSADTGELFF

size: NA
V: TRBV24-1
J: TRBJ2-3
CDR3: CATSDRVAGGLGTDTQYF

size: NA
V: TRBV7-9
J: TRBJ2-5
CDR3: CASSSFDQETQYF

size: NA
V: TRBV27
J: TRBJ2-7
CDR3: CASTALAGAHEQYF

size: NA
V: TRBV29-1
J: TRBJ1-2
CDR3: CSVVTVYGYTF

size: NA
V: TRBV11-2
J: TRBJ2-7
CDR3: CASSLLPPPYEQYF

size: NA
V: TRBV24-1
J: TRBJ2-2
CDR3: CATSDETGANTGELFF

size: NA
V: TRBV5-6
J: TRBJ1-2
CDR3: CASSPDRGHFSNYGYTF

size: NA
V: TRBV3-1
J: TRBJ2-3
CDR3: CASSQDGEGLGTDTQYF

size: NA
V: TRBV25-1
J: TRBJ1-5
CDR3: CASSEYSGHQPQHF

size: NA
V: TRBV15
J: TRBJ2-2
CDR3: CATSRATSGRTGELFF

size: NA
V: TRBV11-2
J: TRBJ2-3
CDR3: CASSMTSGSHTDTQYF

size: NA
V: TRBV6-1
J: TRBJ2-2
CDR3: CASSVGRTGELFF

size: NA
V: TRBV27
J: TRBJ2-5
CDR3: CASSLIRSAGGETQYF

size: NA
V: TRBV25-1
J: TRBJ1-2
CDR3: CASSESGGGYTF

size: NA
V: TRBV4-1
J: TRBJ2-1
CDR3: CASSTTPFLEQFF

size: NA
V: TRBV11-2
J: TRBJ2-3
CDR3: CASSAESWDTQYF

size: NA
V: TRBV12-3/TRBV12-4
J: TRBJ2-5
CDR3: CASTKGGEETQYF

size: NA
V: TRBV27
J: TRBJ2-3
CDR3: CASSLTPASTDTQYF

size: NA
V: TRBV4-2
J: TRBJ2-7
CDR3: CASSQGRSYEQYF

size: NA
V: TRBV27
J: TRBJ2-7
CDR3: CASSLQGPHTYEQYF

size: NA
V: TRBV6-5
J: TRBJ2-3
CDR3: CASSFSSTGTDTQYF

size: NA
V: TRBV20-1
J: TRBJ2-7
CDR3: CSALMDSLTSYEQYF

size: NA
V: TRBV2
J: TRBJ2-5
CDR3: CASSPGKETQYF

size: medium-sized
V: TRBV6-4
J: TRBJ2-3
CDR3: CASSDTSGSVDTQYF

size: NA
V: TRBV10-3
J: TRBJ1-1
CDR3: CAISDSGNTEAFF

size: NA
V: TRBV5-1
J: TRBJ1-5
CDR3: CASSLLGSQRRQPQHF

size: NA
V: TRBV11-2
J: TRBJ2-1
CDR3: CASSRKTSGSYNEQFF

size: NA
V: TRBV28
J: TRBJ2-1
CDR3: CASSFPGLYNEQFF

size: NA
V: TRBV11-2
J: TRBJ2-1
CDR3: CASTVGGLGEQFF

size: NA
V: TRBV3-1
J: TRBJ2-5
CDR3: CASRPPGTSLETQYF

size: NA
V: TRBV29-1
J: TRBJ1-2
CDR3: CSVEELGSLYGYTF

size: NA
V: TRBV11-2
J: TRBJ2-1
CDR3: CASSYDRNEQFF

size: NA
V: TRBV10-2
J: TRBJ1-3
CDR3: CASIPGPGNTIYF

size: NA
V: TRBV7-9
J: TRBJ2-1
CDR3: CASSPEGLAYNEQFF

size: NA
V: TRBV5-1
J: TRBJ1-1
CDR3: CASSSQGSTEAFF